The 9 T cell receptor beta chains given below trace back to one sample, sequenced in a study of blood T cell repertoires in COVID-19. Using immunoSEQ multiplex PCR, the repertoire was profiled, and TCRdb retains in-frame clones only, with some absent. The sample shows tens of thousands of clones, about 80% of them seen only once. The sample comprised peripheral blood. The receptors come from a man between 65 and 85 years old who had recovered from COVID-19.

This chain links TRBV21-1 with TRBJ1-5; the tabulated D call, TRBD1, remains unverified against the DNA. TRBV21-1 is a listed pseudogene. The CDR3 covers 18 residues. Here the CDR3 DNA reads TGTGCCAGCAGCAAGACAAAACAGCCCAATGATAGCAATCAGCCCCAGCATTTT. Its translation is CASSKTKQPNDSNQPQHF.

This chain uses TRBV29-1 with TRBJ2-5; 7 nucleotides align to TRBD1. This CDR3 is built from 13 residues. The V and J ends lost 7 bases and 2 bases, in that order; junction bases with no gene match: 7. Germline values: CDR1 SQVTM, CDR2 ANQGSEA. CDR3 residues: CSAADRVQETQYF. For the CDR3, the DNA is TGCAGCGCTGCCGACAGGGTACAAGAGACCCAGTACTTC. The entire variable domain, with the rest obtained from reference TRBV29-1 and TRBJ2-5, is as follows: SAVISQKPSRDICQRGTSLTIQCQVDSQVTMMFWYRQQPGQSLTLIATANQGSEATYESGFVIDKFPISRPNLTFSTLTVSNMSPEDSSIYLCSAADRVQETQYFGPGTRLLVL.

The chain uses TRBV7-9 and TRBJ1-3; D is unresolved. Germline lookup yields CDR1 SEHNR and CDR2 FQNEAQ (reference sequence). Trimming took off 1 base at V and 0 bases at J, with 10 bases between the two ends. This CDR3 region has 16 residues. CDR3: CASSLGGARSGNTIYF. Written as DNA, the CDR3 is TGTGCCAGCAGCTTAGGGGGAGCGCGCTCTGGAAACACCATATATTTT.

This sequence joins TRBV28 and TRBJ2-3; a possible D gene is TRBD2 (5 bases). Germline CDR1 is MDHEN and CDR2 is SYDVKM. V was pared by 5 bases and J by 1 base, with 16 bases between. There are 16 residues in the CDR3. CDR3 sequence (DNA): TGTGCCAGCAGTCCTCGCCGGGAATTCGGCACAGATACGCAGTATTTT. It encodes CASSPRREFGTDTQYF.

This clone was recorded only once. The J gene is TRBJ1-2, the V gene TRBV19, with TRBD1 matching over 7 bases. Germline CDR1 reads LNHDA; CDR2 reads SQIVND (reference sequence). CDR3 length: 17 residues. V was pared by 5 bases and J by 4 bases, with 16 bases of the junction left unmatched. CDR3: CASSVGGAGGFSYGYTF. CDR3 DNA sequence: TGTGCCAGTAGTGTCGGGGGGGCAGGGGGTTTTTCCTATGGCTACACCTTC.

The rearrangement uses TRBV10-3 and TRBJ1-5; D is possibly TRBD1 (6 bases). The V and J ends lost 0 bases and 4 bases respectively, with 7 bases between them. The germline V gene has CDR1 ENHRY and CDR2 SYGVKD. The CDR3 consists of 14 residues. CDR3 protein: CAISESTGNQPQHF. CDR3 nucleotide sequence: TGTGCCATCAGTGAGTCAACAGGGAATCAGCCCCAGCATTTT.

This rearrangement joins TRBV20-1 to TRBJ2-3, with 7 bases aligning to TRBD2. The germline CDR1 and CDR2 sequences are DFQATT and SNEGSKA (reference sequence). The J segment lost 4 bases and the V segment lost 3 bases, leaving 7 bases of the junction unmatched. The CDR3 runs to 14 residues. The CDR3 nucleotides read TGCAGTGCTAGTGGGACTAACCCTCCAGATACGCAGTATTTT. Its translation: CSASGTNPPDTQYF.

The rearrangement joins TRBV6-2 or TRBV6-3 to TRBJ2-5; TRBD2 matches 12 bases. This CDR3 spans 17 amino acids. Germline assignment: CDR1 MNHEY and CDR2 SVGEGT. V lost 6 bases and J lost 4; bases outside the gene matches: 12. CDR3 coding DNA: TGTGCCAGCAGCGGACTAGCGGGGAAACCGGGTGGAGAGACCCAGTACTTC. Translation: CASSGLAGKPGGETQYF.

This sequence joins TRBV3-1 (or the pseudogene TRBV3-2) and TRBJ2-5, with TRBD1 matching 7 bases. V shed 3 bases and J 4 bases; nucleotides not matched to a gene: 8. Per germline, CDR1 LGHDT and CDR2 YNNKEL (reference sequence). The CDR3 covers 15 residues. Here the CDR3 reads CASSQNQGGGETQYF. In DNA form, the CDR3 reads TGTGCCAGCAGCCAGAACCAAGGGGGCGGAGAGACCCAGTACTTC.